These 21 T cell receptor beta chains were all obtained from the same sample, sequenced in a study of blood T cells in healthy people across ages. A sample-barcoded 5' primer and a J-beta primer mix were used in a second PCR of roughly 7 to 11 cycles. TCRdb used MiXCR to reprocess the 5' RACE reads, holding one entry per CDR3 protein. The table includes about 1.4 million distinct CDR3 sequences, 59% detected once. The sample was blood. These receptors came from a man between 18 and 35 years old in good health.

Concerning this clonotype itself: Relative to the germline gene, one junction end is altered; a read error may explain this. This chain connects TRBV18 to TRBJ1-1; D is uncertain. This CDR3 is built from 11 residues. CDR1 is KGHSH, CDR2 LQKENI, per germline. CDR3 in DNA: TGTGTCAGCTCCTCCGGGACTGAAGCTTTCTTT. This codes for CVSSSGTEAFF.

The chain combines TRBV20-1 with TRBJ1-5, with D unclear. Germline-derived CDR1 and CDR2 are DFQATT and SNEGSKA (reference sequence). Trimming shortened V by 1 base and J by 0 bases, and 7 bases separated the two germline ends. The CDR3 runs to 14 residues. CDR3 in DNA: TGCAGTGCTAGAGGGGCAGATAGCAATCAGCCCCAGCATTTT. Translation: CSARGADSNQPQHF.

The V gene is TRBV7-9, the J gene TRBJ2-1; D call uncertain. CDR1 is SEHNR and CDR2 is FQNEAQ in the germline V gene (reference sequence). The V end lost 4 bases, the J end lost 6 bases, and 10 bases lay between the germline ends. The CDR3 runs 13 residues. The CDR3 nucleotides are TGTGCCAGCAGCTCCTATAAGGTCAATGAGCAGTTCTTC. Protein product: CASSSYKVNEQFF.

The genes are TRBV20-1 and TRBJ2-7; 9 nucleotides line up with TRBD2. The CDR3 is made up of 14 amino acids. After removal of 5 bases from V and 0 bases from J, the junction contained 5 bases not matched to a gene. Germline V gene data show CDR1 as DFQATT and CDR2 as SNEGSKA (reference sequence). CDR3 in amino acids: CSAPNSGSSYEQYF. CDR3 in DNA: TGCAGTGCTCCAAATAGCGGGAGCTCCTACGAGCAGTACTTC.

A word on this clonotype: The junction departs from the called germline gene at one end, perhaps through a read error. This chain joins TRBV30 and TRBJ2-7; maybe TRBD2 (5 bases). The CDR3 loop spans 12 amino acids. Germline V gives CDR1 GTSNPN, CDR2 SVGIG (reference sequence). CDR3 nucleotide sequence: TGTGCCGGGAGTTTTCAGACCTACGAGCAGTACTTC. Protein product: CAGSFQTYEQYF.

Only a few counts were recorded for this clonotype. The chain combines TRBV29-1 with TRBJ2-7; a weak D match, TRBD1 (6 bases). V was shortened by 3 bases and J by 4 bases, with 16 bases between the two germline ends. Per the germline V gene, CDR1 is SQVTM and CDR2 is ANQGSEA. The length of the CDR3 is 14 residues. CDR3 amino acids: CSVEDPGALYEQYF. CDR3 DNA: TGCAGCGTTGAGGACCCAGGGGCATTATACGAGCAGTACTTC.

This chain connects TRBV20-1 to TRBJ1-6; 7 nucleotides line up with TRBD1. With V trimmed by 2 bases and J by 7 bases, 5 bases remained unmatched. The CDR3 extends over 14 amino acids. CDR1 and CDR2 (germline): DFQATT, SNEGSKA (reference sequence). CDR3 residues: CSARRQGGNSPLHF. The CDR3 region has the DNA TGCAGTGCTAGAAGACAGGGTGGAAATTCACCCCTCCACTTT.

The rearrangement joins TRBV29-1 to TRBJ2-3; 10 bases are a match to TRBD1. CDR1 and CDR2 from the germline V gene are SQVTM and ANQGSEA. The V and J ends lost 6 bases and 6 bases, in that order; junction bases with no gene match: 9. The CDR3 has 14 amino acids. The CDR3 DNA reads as TGCAGCGTCGGCGGGACAGGGGAAGTGGATACGCAGTATTTT. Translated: CSVGGTGEVDTQYF.

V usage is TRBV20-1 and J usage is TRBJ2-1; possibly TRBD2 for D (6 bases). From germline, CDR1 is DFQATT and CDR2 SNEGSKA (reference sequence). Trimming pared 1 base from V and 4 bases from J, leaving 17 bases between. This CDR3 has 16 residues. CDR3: CSARGSRDSFYNEQFF. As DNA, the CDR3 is TGCAGTGCTAGAGGAAGCAGGGACTCGTTTTACAATGAGCAGTTCTTC.

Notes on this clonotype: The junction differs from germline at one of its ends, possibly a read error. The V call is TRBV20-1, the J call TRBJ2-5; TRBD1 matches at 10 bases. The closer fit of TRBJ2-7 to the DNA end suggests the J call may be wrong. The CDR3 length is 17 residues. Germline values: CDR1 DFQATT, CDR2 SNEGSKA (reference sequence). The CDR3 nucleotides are TGTAGTGCTTGGACAGAAGGTTGGGACAGGGGTTTTTACGAGCAGTACTTC. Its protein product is CSAWTEGWDRGFYEQYF.

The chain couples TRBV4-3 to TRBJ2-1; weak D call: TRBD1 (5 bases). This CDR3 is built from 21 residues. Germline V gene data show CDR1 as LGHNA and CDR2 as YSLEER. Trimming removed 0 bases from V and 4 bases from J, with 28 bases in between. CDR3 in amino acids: CASSQDLQGGDTIGVYNEQFF. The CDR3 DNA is TGCGCCAGCAGCCAAGATTTGCAGGGCGGTGATACTATAGGGGTTTACAATGAGCAGTTCTTC.

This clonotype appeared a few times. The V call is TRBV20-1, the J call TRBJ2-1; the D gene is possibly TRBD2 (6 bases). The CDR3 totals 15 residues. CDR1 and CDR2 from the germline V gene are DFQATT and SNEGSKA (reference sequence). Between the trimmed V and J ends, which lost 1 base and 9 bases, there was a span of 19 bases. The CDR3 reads CSARVAPSSVSEQFF. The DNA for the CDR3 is TGCAGTGCTAGAGTGGCGCCCTCTAGCGTTAGTGAGCAGTTCTTC.

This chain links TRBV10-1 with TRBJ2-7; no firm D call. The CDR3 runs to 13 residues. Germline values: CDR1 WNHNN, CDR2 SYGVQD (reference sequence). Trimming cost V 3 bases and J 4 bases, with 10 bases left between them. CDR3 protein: CASSELSDYEQYF. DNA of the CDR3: TGCGCCAGCAGTGAACTATCCGATTACGAGCAGTACTTC.

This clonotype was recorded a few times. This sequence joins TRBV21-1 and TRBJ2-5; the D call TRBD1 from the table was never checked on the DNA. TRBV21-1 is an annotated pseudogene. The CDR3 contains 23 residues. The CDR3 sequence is CASSNSTPVDRGRFSLYQETQYF. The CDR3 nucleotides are TGTGCCAGCAGCAACTCGACACCCGTAGACAGGGGGCGCTTTTCCCTGTACCAAGAGACCCAGTACTTC.

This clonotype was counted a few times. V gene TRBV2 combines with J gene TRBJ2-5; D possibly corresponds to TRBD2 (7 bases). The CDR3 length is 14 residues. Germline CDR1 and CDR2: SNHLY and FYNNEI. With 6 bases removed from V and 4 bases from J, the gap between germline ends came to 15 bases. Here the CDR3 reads CASRREGHRETQYF. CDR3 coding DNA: TGTGCCAGCAGGAGGGAGGGACACCGAGAGACCCAGTACTTC.

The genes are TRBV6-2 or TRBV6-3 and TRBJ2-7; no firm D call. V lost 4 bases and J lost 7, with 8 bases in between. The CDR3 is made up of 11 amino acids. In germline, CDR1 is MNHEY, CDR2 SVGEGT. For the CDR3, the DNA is TGTGCCAGCAGTTCTTACTGGGAGCAGTACTTC. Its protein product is CASSSYWEQYF.

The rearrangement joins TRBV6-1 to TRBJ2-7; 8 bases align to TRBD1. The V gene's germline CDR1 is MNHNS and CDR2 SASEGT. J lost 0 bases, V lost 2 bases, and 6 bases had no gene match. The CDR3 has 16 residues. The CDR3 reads CASSETSGGSSYEQYF. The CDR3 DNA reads TGTGCCAGCAGTGAAACGTCAGGGGGCAGCTCCTACGAGCAGTACTTC.

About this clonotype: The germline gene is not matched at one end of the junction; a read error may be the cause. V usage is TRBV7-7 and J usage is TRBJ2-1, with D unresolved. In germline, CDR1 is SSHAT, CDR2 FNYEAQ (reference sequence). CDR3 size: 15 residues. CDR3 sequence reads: CASSHKLTSYNEQFF. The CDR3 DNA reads TGTGCTAGCAGCCATAAGCTGACCAGTTACAATGAGCAGTTCTTC.

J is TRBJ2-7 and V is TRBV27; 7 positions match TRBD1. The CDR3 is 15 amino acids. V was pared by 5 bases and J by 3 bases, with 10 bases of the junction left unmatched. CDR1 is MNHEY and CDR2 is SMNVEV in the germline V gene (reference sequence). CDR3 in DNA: TGTGCCAGCAGTCTTTTCGGGACAGTAGACTACGAGCAGTACTTC. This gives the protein CASSLFGTVDYEQYF.

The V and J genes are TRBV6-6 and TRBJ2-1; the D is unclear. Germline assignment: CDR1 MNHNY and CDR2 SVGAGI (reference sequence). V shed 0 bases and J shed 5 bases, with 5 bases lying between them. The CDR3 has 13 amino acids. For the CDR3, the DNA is TGTGCCAGCAGTTACTCGACAAACAATGAGCAGTTCTTC. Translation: CASSYSTNNEQFF.

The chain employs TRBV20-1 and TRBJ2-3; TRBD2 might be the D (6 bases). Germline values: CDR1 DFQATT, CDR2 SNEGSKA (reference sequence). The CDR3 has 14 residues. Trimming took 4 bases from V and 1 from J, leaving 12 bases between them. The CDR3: CSAKSLARTDTQYF. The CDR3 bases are TGCAGTGCTAAATCGCTAGCGCGCACAGATACGCAGTATTTT.